The 29 T cell receptor beta chains below come from one sample, sequenced in a study of graft-versus-host responses after intestinal transplantation. The antigens of these receptors remain unknown. Repertoires were generated with immunoSEQ multiplex PCR, while TCRdb's copy carries only in-frame clones and drops some. The table has about 66,000 clones, about 90% seen once. This specimen consisted of unstimulated CD8+ T cells sorted from spleen or lymph node cells, obtained before intestinal transplant. All receptors derive from a human donor who received an intestinal transplant.

The chain is built from TRBV4-1 and TRBJ1-5; 7 nucleotides match TRBD1. V was pared by 1 base and J by 0 bases, with 9 bases of the junction left unmatched. The CDR3 loop spans 18 amino acids. Germline CDR1 is MGHRA and CDR2 is YSYEKL. The CDR3 nucleotides are TGCGCCAGCAGCCAAGTGGTAGGGGGCCGATATAGCAATCAGCCCCAGCATTTT. It is translated as CASSQVVGGRYSNQPQHF.

The chain has TRBV5-1 and TRBJ2-7; the match to TRBD2 covers 8 bases. The germline gives CDR1 SGHRS, CDR2 YFSETQ. Germline trimming cut 0 bases from V and 4 bases from J; bases unmatched to any gene: 9. The CDR3 extends over 16 amino acids. Here the CDR3 DNA reads TGCGCCAGCAGCTTGGGTCGGCGGGGGGATGGTTACGAGCAGTACTTC. Its translation is CASSLGRRGDGYEQYF.

The gene calls are TRBV6-6 and TRBJ2-3, with D perhaps matching TRBD2 (6 bases). Germline CDR1 and CDR2: MNHNY and SVGAGI (reference sequence). The CDR3 contains 16 residues. V lost 2 bases and J lost 1, with 13 bases in between. CDR3 residues: CASSYDAGSGTDTQYF. The CDR3 DNA sequence: TGTGCCAGCAGTTACGATGCGGGGTCAGGCACAGATACGCAGTATTTT.

The chain recombines TRBV5-4 with TRBJ1-2, with 7 bases matching TRBD1. The germline gives CDR1 SGHNT, CDR2 YYREEE (reference sequence). V trimming: 2 bases; J trimming: 1 base; junction bases outside the gene matches: 2. The CDR3 covers 14 residues. The CDR3 DNA is TGTGCCAGCAGCTTCCAGGGGGGTAACTATGGCTACACCTTC. Translated, it gives CASSFQGGNYGYTF.

This clone was counted between two and nine times. The V call is TRBV5-6, the J call TRBJ2-5; D might be TRBD2 (6 bases). The V gene's germline CDR1 is SGHDT and CDR2 YYEEEE. This CDR3 is 14 amino acids long. V lost 4 bases and J 5 bases, leaving 15 bases between the germline ends. The CDR3 DNA reads TGTGCCAGCAGCGGATGGGACTCCCTGGAGACCCAGTACTTC. Protein product: CASSGWDSLETQYF.

In regard to this clone: Other DNA sequences in this specimen translate into the identical CDR3. V is TRBV9 and J is TRBJ2-3; D is unresolved. Trimming removed 3 bases at V and 2 bases at J, with 4 bases between. The CDR3 has 12 residues. Germline V gene data show CDR1 as SGDLS and CDR2 as YYNGEE. The CDR3 region has the DNA TGTGCCAGCAGCGCATCCACAGATACGCAGTATTTT. Amino acids: CASSASTDTQYF. The full variable domain, its missing parts supplied by reference TRBV9 and TRBJ2-3, is DSGVTQTPKHLITATGQRVTLRCSPRSGDLSVYWYQQSLDQGLQFLIQYYNGEERAKGNILERFSAQQFPDLHSELNLSSLELGDSALYFCASSASTDTQYFGPGTRLTVL.

The chain couples TRBV29-1 to TRBJ2-7; tentative D call: TRBD1 (5 bases). The V gene's germline CDR1 is SQVTM and CDR2 ANQGSEA. CDR3 length: 14 residues. V lost 1 base and J lost 3, with 13 bases in between. The CDR3: CSVEGGPQIYEQYF. The CDR3 DNA sequence: TGCAGCGTTGAAGGGGGCCCCCAGATCTACGAGCAGTACTTC.

The V gene is TRBV7-9, the J gene TRBJ1-2, with TRBD1 as a possible D gene (6 bases). Trimming shortened V by 8 bases and J by 7 bases, and 17 bases separated the two germline ends. The CDR3 has 13 amino acids. Per the germline V gene, CDR1 is SEHNR and CDR2 is FQNEAQ (reference sequence). The CDR3 reads CASLQGGGIGYTF. Written as DNA, the CDR3 is TGTGCCAGCCTCCAGGGAGGGGGTATTGGCTACACCTTC.

To note about this clone: The same CDR3 arises from other DNA sequences in this sample as well. This sequence joins TRBV29-1 and TRBJ2-2, with D possibly being TRBD2 (5 bases). The germline V gene has CDR1 SQVTM and CDR2 ANQGSEA. The CDR3 extends over 15 amino acids. Trimming pared 0 bases from V and 1 base from J, leaving 9 bases between. In DNA, the CDR3 is TGCAGCGTTGAAGATCTTGGAGGGAACACCGGGGAGCTGTTTTTT. This codes for CSVEDLGGNTGELFF.

This clone showed up just once. This chain links TRBV9 with TRBJ2-5; the match to TRBD1 covers 8 bases. The J segment lost 4 bases and the V segment lost 2 bases, leaving 10 bases of the junction unmatched. The CDR3 is made up of 16 amino acids. CDR1 is SGDLS, CDR2 YYNGEE, per germline. DNA of the CDR3: TGTGCCAGCAGCGTTTTCGGGCAGGGGGCTCGAGAGACCCAGTACTTC. Residues: CASSVFGQGARETQYF.

The gene calls are TRBV27 and TRBJ2-7, with 7 bases lining up with TRBD1. There are 15 residues in the CDR3. CDR1 is MNHEY, CDR2 SMNVEV, per germline (reference sequence). Trimming took 5 bases from V and 4 from J; bases not matched to a gene: 11. The DNA for the CDR3 is TGTGCCAGCAGTACACAGGGGTTAGGACAATACGAGCAGTACTTC. Translating it yields CASSTQGLGQYEQYF.

The chain uses TRBV9 and TRBJ2-1; 8 bases agree with TRBD2. J lost 8 bases, V lost 2 bases, and 3 bases had no gene match. This CDR3 is 13 amino acids long. The germline gives CDR1 SGDLS, CDR2 YYNGEE. The CDR3 spells CASSVGSGDEQFF. The CDR3 DNA reads as TGTGCCAGCAGCGTTGGTAGCGGGGATGAGCAGTTCTTC.

The V gene is TRBV6-6, the J gene TRBJ1-5, with 11 bases that match TRBD1. The J segment lost 6 bases and the V segment lost 6 bases, leaving 4 bases of the junction unmatched. The CDR3 is 14 residues long. Germline-derived CDR1 and CDR2 are MNHNY and SVGAGI (reference sequence). In nucleotides, the CDR3 is TGTGCCAGCAGCCGGGACAGGGGGGTTCAGCCCCAGCATTTT. Its translation: CASSRDRGVQPQHF.

V gene TRBV11-2 combines with J gene TRBJ1-1; no reliable D call. Germline values: CDR1 SGHAT, CDR2 FQNNGV. The CDR3 is made up of 14 amino acids. The V and J ends lost 4 bases and 8 bases respectively, with 17 bases between them. The DNA for the CDR3 is TGTGCCAGCAGCTCCCCGTTTCCGAGAACCGAAGCTTTCTTT. It is translated as CASSSPFPRTEAFF.

V is TRBV6-5 and J is TRBJ1-1, with D possibly TRBD1 on 5 matching bases. Between the trimmed V and J ends, which lost 6 bases and 2 bases, there was a span of 13 bases. CDR3 length: 14 amino acids. Germline values: CDR1 MNHEY, CDR2 SVGAGI. The CDR3 reads CASSPPTANTEAFF. CDR3 DNA: TGTGCCAGCAGCCCCCCGACAGCCAACACTGAAGCTTTCTTT.

The chain is built from TRBV29-1 and TRBJ1-2; TRBD1 matches at 8 bases. J lost 3 bases, V lost 7 bases, and 10 bases had no gene match. The germline gives CDR1 SQVTM, CDR2 ANQGSEA. CDR3 length equals 14 residues. The CDR3 sequence: CSATPPTGDYGYTF. CDR3 nucleotide sequence: TGCAGCGCTACCCCACCGACAGGGGACTATGGCTACACCTTC. Using reference TRBV29-1 and TRBJ1-2 for the parts outside the CDR3, the full variable domain is SAVISQKPSRDICQRGTSLTIQCQVDSQVTMMFWYRQQPGQSLTLIATANQGSEATYESGFVIDKFPISRPNLTFSTLTVSNMSPEDSSIYLCSATPPTGDYGYTFGSGTRLTVV.

In DNA form, the CDR3 reads TGTGCCAGCAGCAGGACCGGGACAGGAAACAATCAGCCCCAGCATTTT. Protein sequence: CASSRTGTGNNQPQHF. The chain carries TRBV7-9 and TRBJ1-5; 8 nucleotides align to TRBD1. The trim removed 5 bases at V and 3 bases at J, leaving 9 bases unmatched. CDR1 is SEHNR, CDR2 FQNEAQ, per germline (reference sequence). CDR3 length: 16 amino acids.

The chain combines TRBV7-9 with TRBJ2-3; D not certain. Germline loops: CDR1 SEHNR, CDR2 FQNEAQ (reference sequence). The CDR3 totals 14 residues. V was trimmed by 0 bases and J by 4 bases, leaving 8 bases between them. Here the CDR3 DNA reads TGTGCCAGCAGCTTAGCCGTGGCAGCAGATACGCAGTATTTT. Its protein is CASSLAVAADTQYF.

V is TRBV4-1 and J is TRBJ1-1; no firm D call. The CDR3 totals 16 residues. CDR1 MGHRA and CDR2 YSYEKL come from the germline V gene. V gave up 0 bases and J gave up 1 base, with 12 bases separating them. The CDR3 nucleotides read TGCGCCAGCAGCCAAGATCCCGGGGTCCCGAACACTGAAGCTTTCTTT. Protein: CASSQDPGVPNTEAFF.

This chain uses TRBV10-2 with TRBJ2-5, with TRBD1 identical over 7 bases. The assigned J gene may be wrong: the sequence end matches TRBJ2-7 better. Germline CDR1 WSHSY, CDR2 SAAADI. This CDR3 spans 14 amino acids. Written as DNA, the CDR3 is TGCGCCAGCAGTTCGACAGGGTTTTTCTACGAGCAGTACTTC. Encoded protein: CASSSTGFFYEQYF.

The rearrangement links TRBV27 to TRBJ1-2, with 7 bases matching TRBD1. The V segment lost 6 bases and the J segment 7 bases; nucleotides outside the gene matches: 8. Germline CDR1 MNHEY, CDR2 SMNVEV (reference sequence). This CDR3 region has 13 residues. This CDR3 is CASSLDRVSGYTF. CDR3 DNA sequence: TGTGCCAGCAGCCTCGACAGGGTCAGTGGCTACACCTTC.

The chain carries TRBV5-6 and TRBJ2-5; the match to TRBD1 covers 7 bases. Germline V gene lookup returns CDR1 SGHDT and CDR2 YYEEEE. The CDR3 runs to 13 residues. V lost 3 bases, J lost 5 bases, and 4 bases stayed unmatched. CDR3 residues: CASSSRGWETQYF. CDR3 nucleotides: TGTGCCAGCAGCTCCAGGGGGTGGGAGACCCAGTACTTC. Variable domain in full (rest from reference TRBV5-6 and TRBJ2-5): DAGVTQSPTHLIKTRGQQVTLRCSPKSGHDTVSWYQQALGQGPQFIFQYYEEEERQRGNFPDRFSGHQFPNYSSELNVNALLLGDSALYLCASSSRGWETQYFGPGTRLLVL.

V is TRBV9 and J is TRBJ1-1; the D gene is possibly TRBD1 (6 bases). Germline CDR1 and CDR2: SGDLS and YYNGEE. V was clipped by 3 bases and J by 1 base, with 16 bases between them. This CDR3 has 16 residues. This CDR3 reads CASSAGGGSKNTEAFF. CDR3 DNA sequence: TGTGCCAGCAGCGCGGGGGGGGGCAGCAAGAACACTGAAGCTTTCTTT.

The rearrangement uses TRBV5-1 and TRBJ2-6, with a tentative D call TRBD2 (7 bases). The CDR3 runs 16 residues. In germline, CDR1 is SGHRS, CDR2 YFSETQ. The germline V and J ends were trimmed by 4 bases and 0 bases, with 11 bases remaining between them. CDR3 sequence: CASSPGGPSGANVLTF. In nucleotides, the CDR3 is TGCGCCAGCAGCCCCGGGGGGCCCTCTGGGGCCAACGTCCTGACTTTC. Filled out from reference TRBV5-1 and TRBJ2-6, the complete variable domain reads KAGVTQTPRYLIKTRGQQVTLSCSPISGHRSVSWYQQTPGQGLQFLFEYFSETQRNKGNFPGRFSGRQFSNSRSEMNVSTLELGDSALYLCASSPGGPSGANVLTFGAGSRLTVL.

This clone has a handful of counts. J is TRBJ1-4 and V is TRBV4-1; D unclear. Per the germline V gene, CDR1 is MGHRA and CDR2 is YSYEKL. The CDR3 is 12 residues long. Trimming pared 1 base from V and 8 bases from J, leaving 5 bases between. The CDR3 reads CASSQVEEKLFF. As DNA, the CDR3 is TGCGCCAGCAGCCAAGTAGAGGAAAAACTGTTTTTT.

This clone was found once. The rearrangement links TRBV4-1 to TRBJ2-1; D remains unclear. The germline V and J ends were trimmed by 1 base and 4 bases, with 11 bases remaining between them. CDR3 length: 15 residues. Germline assignment: CDR1 MGHRA and CDR2 YSYEKL. The CDR3 nucleotides read TGCGCCAGCAGCCAAGGACTTGACGAATACAATGAGCAGTTCTTC. It encodes CASSQGLDEYNEQFF.

The chain employs TRBV11-2 and TRBJ2-1, with 10 bases aligning to TRBD1. CDR1 and CDR2 from the germline V gene are SGHAT and FQNNGV. This CDR3 region has 15 residues. V shed 5 bases, J shed 4 bases, and the junction held 5 bases outside the gene matches. The CDR3 coding sequence is TGTGCCAGCAGCCCGAGGACAGGGGGATACAATGAGCAGTTCTTC. Translated, it gives CASSPRTGGYNEQFF. The whole variable domain, remainder taken from reference TRBV11-2 and TRBJ2-1, is EAGVAQSPRYKIIEKRQSVAFWCNPISGHATLYWYQQILGQGPKLLIQFQNNGVVDDSQLPKDRFSAERLKGVDSTLKIQPAKLEDSAVYLCASSPRTGGYNEQFFGPGTRLTVL.

The J gene is TRBJ2-7, the V gene TRBV7-9; 7 nucleotides match TRBD1. Per germline, CDR1 SEHNR and CDR2 FQNEAQ (reference sequence). This CDR3 comprises 17 residues. Unmatched junction bases numbered 19, after V lost 6 bases and J lost 5 bases. CDR3 sequence (DNA): TGTGCCAGCAGAGATAGTAACGGTCTCCGGACAGGCAACGAGCAGTACTTC. This translates into CASRDSNGLRTGNEQYF.

The V and J genes are TRBV7-8 and TRBJ1-5; 8 positions agree with TRBD1. Looked up from germline, CDR1 is SGHVS and CDR2 is FQNEAQ. This CDR3 contains 15 residues. V was pared by 5 bases and J by 2 bases, with 5 bases of the junction left unmatched. CDR3 bases: TGTGCCAGCAGCCCCGACAGGGGCGGCAATCAGCCCCAGCATTTT. Amino acid sequence: CASSPDRGGNQPQHF.